These 8 T cell receptor beta chains share one sample of origin, sequenced in a study of OX40 agonist ivuxolimab in advanced cancers. Sequenced by immunoSEQ multiplex PCR; TCRdb stores in-frame clones only, minus some. Found here are about 73,000 clones, roughly 90% of them singletons; the top ten hold approximately 0.55%. The sample here was CD4+ or CD8+ T cells sorted from blood, taken in a trial of the OX40 agonist ivuxolimab. The receptors derive from an adult with an advanced solid tumor such as melanoma, head and neck, liver or kidney cancer.

This chain links TRBV5-8 with TRBJ2-4; 7 bases are shared with TRBD1. V gave up 2 bases and J gave up 3 bases; unmatched junction bases: 5. This CDR3 spans 15 amino acids. The germline V gene has CDR1 SGHTS and CDR2 YDEGEE. In nucleotides, the CDR3 is TGTGCCAGCAGCTTATACTCAGGGGGCAAAAACATTCAGTACTTC. Its protein is CASSLYSGGKNIQYF.

The chain links TRBV14 to TRBJ2-3; D is perhaps TRBD2 (6 bases). Germline V lookup: CDR1 SGHDN, CDR2 FVKESK. V shed 1 base and J shed 0 bases, with 14 bases lying between them. The CDR3 spans 17 residues. The CDR3 region has the DNA TGTGCCAGCAGCCAAGGTAGAGGAGGGTATAGCACAGATACGCAGTATTTT. It codes for CASSQGRGGYSTDTQYF. The full variable domain, completed using reference TRBV14 and TRBJ2-3, is EAGVTQFPSHSVIEKGQTVTLRCDPISGHDNLYWYRRVMGKEIKFLLHFVKESKQDESGMPNNRFLAERTGGTYSTLKVQPAELEDSGVYFCASSQGRGGYSTDTQYFGPGTRLTVL.

The rearrangement joins TRBV11-2 to TRBJ2-1; unclear D gene. CDR1 is SGHAT, CDR2 FQNNGV, per germline. The CDR3 is 14 amino acids. Trimming took 0 bases from V and 9 from J, leaving 12 bases between them. CDR3 sequence: CASSLDRLRSEQFF. The DNA of the CDR3 is TGTGCCAGCAGCTTAGATCGACTTCGCAGTGAGCAGTTCTTC. The full variable domain, its missing parts supplied by reference TRBV11-2 and TRBJ2-1, is EAGVAQSPRYKIIEKRQSVAFWCNPISGHATLYWYQQILGQGPKLLIQFQNNGVVDDSQLPKDRFSAERLKGVDSTLKIQPAKLEDSAVYLCASSLDRLRSEQFFGPGTRLTVL.

The J gene is TRBJ2-7, the V gene TRBV29-1; 9 bases are shared with TRBD2. J lost 1 base, V lost 6 bases, and 7 bases had no gene match. Germline V gene sequence: CDR1 SQVTM, CDR2 ANQGSEA. The CDR3 runs to 14 residues. The CDR3 DNA reads as TGCAGCGTCGCCGGGACTAGCTCTTCCTACGAGCAGTACTTC. Encoded protein: CSVAGTSSSYEQYF.

The CDR3 protein is CASISGNTQYF. CDR3 in DNA: TGTGCCAGCATCTCGGGGAATACGCAGTATTTT. The chain recombines TRBV2 with TRBJ2-3; D may be TRBD2 (5 bases). Germline V gene data show CDR1 as SNHLY and CDR2 as FYNNEI. Trimming took off 7 bases at V and 7 bases at J, with 9 bases between the two ends. This CDR3 spans 11 amino acids.

V usage is TRBV11-2 and J usage is TRBJ2-7; D ambiguous. Looked up from germline, CDR1 is SGHAT and CDR2 is FQNNGV. The CDR3 length is 15 residues. Trimming cost V 0 bases and J 9 bases, with 18 bases left between them. CDR3 region: CASSLDSFGRGGQYF. The CDR3 coding sequence is TGTGCCAGCAGCTTAGATTCGTTTGGACGCGGCGGGCAGTACTTC. The variable domain in full, with the rest retrieved from reference TRBV11-2 and TRBJ2-7, is EAGVAQSPRYKIIEKRQSVAFWCNPISGHATLYWYQQILGQGPKLLIQFQNNGVVDDSQLPKDRFSAERLKGVDSTLKIQPAKLEDSAVYLCASSLDSFGRGGQYFGPGTRLTVT.

Regarding this clone: In the same sample, other DNA sequences code for this CDR3. The chain is built from TRBV18 and TRBJ2-3; D is uncertain. The CDR3 extends over 12 amino acids. Germline V gene lookup returns CDR1 KGHSH and CDR2 LQKENI. Trimming took off 3 bases at V and 3 bases at J, with 4 bases between the two ends. The CDR3 DNA sequence: TGTGCCAGCTCACCGGGGACAGATACGCAGTATTTT. Amino acids: CASSPGTDTQYF.

This rearrangement joins TRBV7-8 to TRBJ2-1, with 9 bases identical to TRBD1. Germline lookup yields CDR1 SGHVS and CDR2 FQNEAQ. The CDR3 loop spans 14 amino acids. Trimming removed 6 bases from V and 8 bases from J; junction bases left unmatched: 8. DNA for the CDR3: TGTGCCAGCAGTCCCGGGACAGGGAATTATGAGCAGTTCTTC. It codes for CASSPGTGNYEQFF.